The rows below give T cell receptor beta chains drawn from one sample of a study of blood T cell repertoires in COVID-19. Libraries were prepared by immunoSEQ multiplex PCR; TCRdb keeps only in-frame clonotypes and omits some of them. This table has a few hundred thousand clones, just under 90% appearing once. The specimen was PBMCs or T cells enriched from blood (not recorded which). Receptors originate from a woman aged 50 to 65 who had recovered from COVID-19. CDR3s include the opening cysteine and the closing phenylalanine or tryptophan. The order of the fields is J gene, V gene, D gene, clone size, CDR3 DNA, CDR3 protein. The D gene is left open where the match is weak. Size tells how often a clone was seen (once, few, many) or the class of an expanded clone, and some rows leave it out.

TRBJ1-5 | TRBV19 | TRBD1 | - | TGTGCCAGTAATTCTGGGACAGGTGTCTTGCAGCCCCAGCATTTT | CASNSGTGVLQPQHF
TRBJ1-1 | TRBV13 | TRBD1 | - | TGTGCCAGCAGCTTGGGACAGAATATTAACACTGAAGCTTTCTTT | CASSLGQNINTEAFF
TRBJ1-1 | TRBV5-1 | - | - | TGCGCCAGCAGTCCCGAAGGGGCGAACACTGAAGCTTTCTTT | CASSPEGANTEAFF
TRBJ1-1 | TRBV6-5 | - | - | TGTGCCAGCAGTTACTCCCCCCGCACTGAAGCTTTCTTT | CASSYSPRTEAFF
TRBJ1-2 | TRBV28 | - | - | TGTGCCAGCAGTCCCTTGAGTAACTATGGCTACACCTTC | CASSPLSNYGYTF
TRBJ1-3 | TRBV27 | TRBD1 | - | TGTGCCAGCAGTCCGGACAGGTCCCCGCACCCAGCTGGAAACACCATATATTTT | CASSPDRSPHPAGNTIYF
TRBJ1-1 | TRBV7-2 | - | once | TGTGCCAGCAGCTTCGCGGGGGGTTTGAACACTGAAGCTTTCTTT | CASSFAGGLNTEAFF
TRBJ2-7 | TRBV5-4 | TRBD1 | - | TGTGCCAGCAGCTCTCCCCAGGGGGTCGAGCAGTACTTC | CASSSPQGVEQYF
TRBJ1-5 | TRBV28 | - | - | TGTGCCAGCAGCATCTCGGTTAATCAGCCCCAGCATTTT | CASSISVNQPQHF
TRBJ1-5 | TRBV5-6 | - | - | TGTGCCAGCAGCTTGGCGAGTCAGCCCCAGCATTTT | CASSLASQPQHF
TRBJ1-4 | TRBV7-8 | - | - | TGTGCCAGCAGCTTTAGTGGTGAAAAACTGTTTTTT | CASSFSGEKLFF
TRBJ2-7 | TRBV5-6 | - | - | TGTGCCAGCAGCTTGGTAGGAGGGTTCTCCTACGAGCAGTACTTC | CASSLVGGFSYEQYF
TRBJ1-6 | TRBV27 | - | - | TGTGCCAGCAGTTTGTCGCCGGGAAATAATTCACCCCTCCACTTT | CASSLSPGNNSPLHF
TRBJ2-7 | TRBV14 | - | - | TGTGCCAGCAGCCAAGGGTTCCTCCCAGGGGCCGCTGGGGACGAGCAGTACTTC | CASSQGFLPGAAGDEQYF
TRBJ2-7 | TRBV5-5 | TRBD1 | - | TGTGCCAGCAGCTTGGGACAGGGGGGAGGCTACGAGCAGTACTTC | CASSLGQGGGYEQYF
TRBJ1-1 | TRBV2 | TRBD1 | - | TGTGCCAGTGGGTTTAGTCCGGGACAGGGGGGGATGAACACTGAAGCTTTCTTT | CASGFSPGQGGMNTEAFF
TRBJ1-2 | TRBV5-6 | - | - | TGTGCCAGCAGCTTTGCGGATAGGAAATATGGCTACACCTTC | CASSFADRKYGYTF
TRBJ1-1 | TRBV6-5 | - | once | TGTGCCAGCATGTCAGCAGGAAAGAACACTGAAGCTTTCTTT | CASMSAGKNTEAFF
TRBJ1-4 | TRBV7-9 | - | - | TGTGCCAGCAGCTTTCAGGGTTCTCATGAAAAACTGTTTTTT | CASSFQGSHEKLFF
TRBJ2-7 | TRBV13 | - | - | TGTGCCAGCAGCCCCCCTGGGGAGACCTACGAGCAGTACTTC | CASSPPGETYEQYF
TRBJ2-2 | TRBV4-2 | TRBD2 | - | TGTGCCAGCAGCCAAGTTACTAGCGGGGGGCCGAACACCGGGGAGCTGTTTTTT | CASSQVTSGGPNTGELFF
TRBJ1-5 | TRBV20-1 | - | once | TGCAGTGCTAGTGGATTCCTGGGCTTCAATCAGCCCCAGCATTTT | CSASGFLGFNQPQHF
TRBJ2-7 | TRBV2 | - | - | TGTGCCAGCAGTGTGTCTAGCGAAACCTACGAGCAGTACTTC | CASSVSSETYEQYF
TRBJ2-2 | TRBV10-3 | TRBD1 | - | TGTGCCATCAGGGGACAGGGAGTGGGCACCGGGGAGCTGTTTTTT | CAIRGQGVGTGELFF
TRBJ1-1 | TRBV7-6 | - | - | TGTGCCAGCAGCTTAGGTTCAGGGTCCAACACTGAAGCTTTCTTT | CASSLGSGSNTEAFF
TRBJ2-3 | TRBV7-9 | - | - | TGTGCCAGCAGCTTAGTGGCGGGGCTGTCCGATACGCAGTATTTT | CASSLVAGLSDTQYF
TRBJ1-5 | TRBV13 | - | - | TGTGCCAGCAGCTTAGGCCCCAGTAGCAATCAGCCCCAGCATTTT | CASSLGPSSNQPQHF
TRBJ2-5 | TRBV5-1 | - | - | TGCGCCAGCAGCCAGGGGCGGTTCGAGACCCAGTACTTC | CASSQGRFETQYF
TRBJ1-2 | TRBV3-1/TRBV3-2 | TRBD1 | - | TGTGCCAGCACCACTGACGCAGGGGGTAATTATGGCTACACCTTC | CASTTDAGGNYGYTF
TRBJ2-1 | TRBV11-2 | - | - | TGTGCCAGCAGCCACTATGAGCAGTTCTTC | CASSHYEQFF
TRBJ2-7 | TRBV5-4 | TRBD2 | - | TGTGCCAGCAGCTTCACCGGACTAGCGGGATCCTCCTACGAGCAGTACTTC | CASSFTGLAGSSYEQYF
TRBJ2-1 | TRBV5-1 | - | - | TGCGCCAGCGCCGTGGGACTCCTCAACGATGAGCAGTTCTTC | CASAVGLLNDEQFF
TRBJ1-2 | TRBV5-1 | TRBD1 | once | TGCGCCAGCAGCTTGGGGACAGGGAGCGTGGATAACTATGGCTACACCTTC | CASSLGTGSVDNYGYTF
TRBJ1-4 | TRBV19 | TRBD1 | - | TGTGCCAGTAGTACCCGACAGGGGCGAAGTGAAAAACTGTTTTTT | CASSTRQGRSEKLFF
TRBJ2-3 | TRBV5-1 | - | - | TGCGCCAGCAGCTTGGACGGGAAGGTTGGCACAGATACGCAGTATTTT | CASSLDGKVGTDTQYF
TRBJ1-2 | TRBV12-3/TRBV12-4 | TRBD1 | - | TGTGCCAGCAGGGAGGGGGCCGAGGGCTACACCTTC | CASREGAEGYTF
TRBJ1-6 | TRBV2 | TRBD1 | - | TGTGCCAGCAGTGTAGATTGGACAGGGGTTAATTCACCCCTCCACTTT | CASSVDWTGVNSPLHF
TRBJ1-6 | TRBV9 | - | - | TGTGCCAGCAGCAGATCACGGACAGAGAATTCACCCCTCCACTTT | CASSRSRTENSPLHF
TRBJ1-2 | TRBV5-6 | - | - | TGTGCCAGCAGCTTGGTGGTCCCAGAAAACTATGGCTACACCTTC | CASSLVVPENYGYTF
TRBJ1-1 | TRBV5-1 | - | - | TGCGCCAGCAGCTTGAATGCAGGTTTTAACACTGAAGCTTTCTTT | CASSLNAGFNTEAFF
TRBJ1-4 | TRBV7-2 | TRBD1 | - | TGTGCCAGCAGCCTAGACAGGGGTTCTGAAAAACTGTTTTTT | CASSLDRGSEKLFF